Following are 28 T cell receptor beta chains from one sample sequenced in a study of shared clonotypes between healthy human individuals. Data came from immunoSEQ multiplex PCR; TCRdb stores just in-frame clones and leaves some out. Here the sample spans 2 million to 2.5 million clones, under 95% being singletons. Sequences were obtained from naive CD4+ T cells from PBMCs. The subset was: CD45RA+ positively selected. These receptors were taken from a man younger than 35 in good health. Some clones in this sample may be carry-over from other donors' samples.

Worth noting for this clone: This same CDR3 is encoded by further DNA sequences in the sample. The J gene is TRBJ2-3, the V gene TRBV9; D uncertain. Germline assignment: CDR1 SGDLS and CDR2 YYNGEE. The CDR3 has 14 residues. V lost 4 bases to trimming and J lost 1 base, with 10 bases between them. CDR3 sequence: CASSRDSRTDTQYF. CDR3 nucleotide sequence: TGTGCCAGCAGCAGGGATTCTCGCACAGATACGCAGTATTTT.

The V and J genes are TRBV28 and TRBJ1-1, with TRBD1 identical over 7 bases. Unmatched junction bases numbered 5, after V lost 8 bases and J lost 2 bases. Germline V gene lookup returns CDR1 MDHEN and CDR2 SYDVKM. This CDR3 is built from 13 residues. The CDR3: CASLGGGNTEAFF. DNA for the CDR3: TGTGCCAGCCTGGGAGGGGGCAACACTGAAGCTTTCTTT.

V usage is TRBV9 and J usage is TRBJ1-1; tentative D call: TRBD1 (6 bases). The CDR3 contains 14 residues. V was shortened by 3 bases and J by 4 bases, with 13 bases between the two germline ends. CDR1 and CDR2 (germline): SGDLS, YYNGEE. The DNA for the CDR3 is TGTGCCAGCAGCGAGACAGGCGAGGGCACTGAAGCTTTCTTT. As protein: CASSETGEGTEAFF.

The V and J genes are TRBV4-2 and TRBJ2-7; TRBD2 matches at 13 bases. The germline V gene has CDR1 LGHNA and CDR2 YNFKEQ. J lost 2 bases, V lost 3 bases, and 4 bases had no gene match. The CDR3 runs 16 residues. CDR3 residues: CASSQLGLAGAYEQYF. The CDR3 bases are TGTGCCAGCAGCCAGCTCGGACTAGCGGGAGCCTACGAGCAGTACTTC.

The chain carries TRBV7-8 and TRBJ1-1; the D is unclear. CDR1 and CDR2 (germline): SGHVS, FQNEAQ. The V end lost 5 bases, the J end lost 0 bases, and 13 bases lay between the germline ends. This CDR3 has 15 residues. The CDR3: CASSTRDLMNTEAFF. CDR3 DNA: TGTGCCAGCAGCACCCGGGATCTCATGAACACTGAAGCTTTCTTT.

Concerning this clone: The same CDR3 is also encoded by other DNA sequences in this sample. The rearrangement links TRBV9 to TRBJ1-1, with 8 bases identical to TRBD1. Germline CDR1 is SGDLS and CDR2 is YYNGEE. Germline trimming cut 1 base from V and 4 bases from J; bases unmatched to any gene: 0. The CDR3 is 13 amino acids. CDR3 sequence reads: CASSVQGATEAFF. CDR3 DNA sequence: TGTGCCAGCAGCGTACAGGGGGCCACTGAAGCTTTCTTT. The variable domain in full, with the rest retrieved from reference TRBV9 and TRBJ1-1, is DSGVTQTPKHLITATGQRVTLRCSPRSGDLSVYWYQQSLDQGLQFLIQYYNGEERAKGNILERFSAQQFPDLHSELNLSSLELGDSALYFCASSVQGATEAFFGQGTRLTVV.

This clone has a handful of counts. The chain's CDR3 is CASSEAGPAGEQYF. The CDR3 bases are TGTGCCAGCAGTGAGGCAGGGCCCGCCGGCGAGCAGTACTTC. The rearrangement uses TRBV25-1 and TRBJ2-7, with D maybe TRBD1 (5 bases). The V gene's germline CDR1 is MGHDK and CDR2 SYGVNS. This CDR3 contains 14 residues. Trimming took off 3 bases at V and 6 bases at J, with 15 bases between the two ends.

The gene calls are TRBV6-1 and TRBJ2-2; 11 positions agree with TRBD1. With V trimmed by 8 bases and J by 7 bases, 6 bases remained unmatched. Germline CDR1 is MNHNS and CDR2 is SASEGT. The CDR3 totals 14 residues. CDR3 sequence: CASWGTGGSGELFF. DNA for the CDR3: TGTGCCAGCTGGGGGACAGGGGGTAGCGGGGAGCTGTTTTTT.

The genes are TRBV5-1 and TRBJ1-1; no reliable D call. CDR3 length equals 15 residues. Germline CDR1 and CDR2: SGHRS and YFSETQ. Trimming cost V 6 bases and J 0 bases, with 15 bases left between them. The DNA of the CDR3 is TGCGCCAGCACTACGGGGAGCAGAGTGAACACTGAAGCTTTCTTT. Translating gives CASTTGSRVNTEAFF.

This sequence joins TRBV13 and TRBJ2-2, with D maybe TRBD1 (6 bases). CDR1 is PRHDT and CDR2 is FYEKMQ in the germline V gene (reference sequence). The CDR3 extends over 15 amino acids. The V gene lost 3 bases and the J gene lost 6 bases, with 14 bases spanning the gap. CDR3 nucleotides: TGTGCCAGCAGCTTTCGAGGGGGAACTGCCGGGGAGCTGTTTTTT. Protein product: CASSFRGGTAGELFF.

The chain uses TRBV2 and TRBJ2-1, with D hard to call. Germline V gives CDR1 SNHLY, CDR2 FYNNEI. The CDR3 covers 14 residues. V shed 3 bases and J shed 6 bases, with 12 bases lying between them. CDR3 in DNA: TGTGCCAGCAGTGATTGGGTCGGAACCAATGAGCAGTTCTTC. Translation gives CASSDWVGTNEQFF.

The chain employs TRBV27 and TRBJ1-2; 7 bases map to TRBD1. Germline-derived CDR1 and CDR2 are MNHEY and SMNVEV (reference sequence). The V segment lost 4 bases and the J segment 8 bases; nucleotides outside the gene matches: 16. The CDR3 has 16 residues. CDR3 sequence reads: CASSSATGTVTYGYTF. The CDR3 nucleotides are TGTGCCAGCAGTTCCGCCACCGGGACAGTCACTTACGGCTACACCTTC.

This chain's CDR3 is CASSPPSGSNTGELFF. The CDR3 DNA is TGTGCCAGCTCACCACCTAGCGGCTCGAACACCGGGGAGCTGTTTTTT. The chain is built from TRBV18 and TRBJ2-2; perhaps TRBD2 as D (6 bases). Germline V lookup: CDR1 KGHSH, CDR2 LQKENI. V was pared by 0 bases and J by 0 bases, with 8 bases between. CDR3 length: 16 residues.

This clone showed up just once. Other DNA sequences in this sample translate to the same CDR3. The chain links TRBV5-4 to TRBJ2-1, with 15 bases matching TRBD2. The V gene end was trimmed by 4 bases and the J gene end by 6 bases; junction bases not matched to a gene: 2. This CDR3 has 15 amino acids. CDR1 and CDR2 from the germline V gene are SGHNT and YYREEE (reference sequence). CDR3 sequence reads: CASSRGLAGGNEQFF. CDR3 nucleotides: TGTGCCAGCAGCAGGGGACTAGCGGGGGGCAATGAGCAGTTCTTC.

This chain links TRBV28 with TRBJ1-6; D is unclear. Trimming stripped 3 bases from V and 10 bases from J, with 7 bases between. The germline gives CDR1 MDHEN, CDR2 SYDVKM. CDR3 length: 12 residues. CDR3 protein: CASSFRKSPLHF. In nucleotides, the CDR3 is TGTGCCAGCAGTTTCCGGAAATCACCCCTCCACTTT.

The rearrangement links TRBV6-1 to TRBJ2-3, with 8 bases matching TRBD2. This CDR3 is 15 amino acids long. J gave up 0 bases and V 4 bases, and 3 bases lay outside the gene matches. Germline CDR1 MNHNS, CDR2 SASEGT. CDR3 region: CASSASGPSTDTQYF. Written as DNA, the CDR3 is TGTGCCAGCAGTGCTAGCGGGCCTAGCACAGATACGCAGTATTTT.

The J gene is TRBJ2-2, the V gene TRBV2; a weak D match, TRBD2 (6 bases). The V end was cut by 7 bases, the J end by 0 bases, with 9 bases between. The CDR3 contains 14 residues. CDR1 and CDR2 (germline): SNHLY, FYNNEI. CDR3 protein: CASISGSNTGELFF. In DNA form, the CDR3 reads TGTGCCAGCATTAGCGGATCGAACACCGGGGAGCTGTTTTTT.

This clone was recorded only once. This chain links TRBV7-3 with TRBJ1-3, with unresolved D. Between the trimmed V and J ends, which lost 2 bases and 0 bases, there was a span of 11 bases. From germline, CDR1 is SGHTA and CDR2 FQGTGA. This CDR3 is built from 16 residues. Here the CDR3 reads CASSLGPASSGNTIYF. CDR3 nucleotides: TGTGCCAGCAGCTTAGGGCCGGCCAGCTCTGGAAACACCATATATTTT.

Concerning this clone itself: The same CDR3 arises from other DNA sequences in this sample as well. The chain is built from TRBV10-3 and TRBJ2-7; 10 bases align to TRBD1. The CDR3 runs to 15 residues. Germline V gene lookup returns CDR1 ENHRY and CDR2 SYGVKD. V was clipped by 2 bases and J by 3 bases; unmatched bases: 4. The CDR3 nucleotides are TGTGCCATCAGTGAGCCGGGACAGGGGATCTACGAGCAGTACTTC. Its protein product is CAISEPGQGIYEQYF.

The chain couples TRBV10-3 to TRBJ2-1, with TRBD2 matching over 9 bases. CDR1 and CDR2 from the germline V gene are ENHRY and SYGVKD. The CDR3 consists of 12 residues. CDR3 region: CAAGGSYNEQFF. CDR3 sequence (DNA): TGTGCAGCGGGAGGCTCCTACAATGAGCAGTTCTTC.

The chain couples TRBV10-3 to TRBJ2-5, with 8 bases lining up with TRBD2. V lost 4 bases, J lost 3 bases, and 7 bases stayed unmatched. Germline-derived CDR1 and CDR2 are ENHRY and SYGVKD. CDR3 length equals 15 residues. DNA of the CDR3: TGTGCCATCAGTGGGGGACTAGGAGGGGAAGAGACCCAGTACTTC. Protein: CAISGGLGGEETQYF.

V usage is TRBV7-8 and J usage is TRBJ2-3; D unclear. Germline V CDR1 and CDR2: SGHVS, FQNEAQ. This CDR3 has 14 amino acids. V lost 6 bases, J lost 7 bases, and 17 bases lay in between. CDR3 sequence (DNA): TGTGCCAGCAGGCCCTCCTTAACCATCAATACGCAGTATTTT. Its translation is CASRPSLTINTQYF.

The V and J genes are TRBV20-1 and TRBJ2-7; D ambiguous. Germline-derived CDR1 and CDR2 are DFQATT and SNEGSKA (reference sequence). V was clipped by 4 bases and J by 6 bases, with 10 bases between them. The CDR3 runs 11 residues. CDR3 bases: TGCAGTGCTATAAATGAAGGCGAGCAGTACTTC. Translated, it gives CSAINEGEQYF.

As to this clone: The same CDR3 arises from other DNA sequences in this sample as well. This sequence joins TRBV28 and TRBJ1-2; D is perhaps TRBD1 (5 bases). Germline loops: CDR1 MDHEN, CDR2 SYDVKM. V was cut by 3 bases and J by 5 bases, with 10 bases left in between. There are 13 residues in the CDR3. CDR3 DNA sequence: TGTGCCAGCAGTTTTCGGGCAGGGTATGGCTACACCTTC. It encodes CASSFRAGYGYTF.

This clone came up once. The chain is built from TRBV28 and TRBJ1-2, with TRBD1 matching 7 bases. This CDR3 is 16 amino acids long. The V gene's germline CDR1 is MDHEN and CDR2 SYDVKM. V was clipped by 8 bases and J by 4 bases; unmatched bases: 16. Here the CDR3 reads CASASPTGANSYGYTF. In nucleotides, the CDR3 is TGTGCCAGCGCGTCCCCCACAGGGGCGAACTCCTATGGCTACACCTTC.

To note about this clone: Other DNA sequences in this sample translate to the same CDR3. Here the CDR3 DNA reads TGCAGCGTCCGGGGGACTAGCTACAATGAGCAGTTCTTC. Its translation: CSVRGTSYNEQFF. The V gene is TRBV29-1, the J gene TRBJ2-1; 8 nucleotides align to TRBD2. Germline assignment: CDR1 SQVTM and CDR2 ANQGSEA. The CDR3 covers 13 residues. V shed 6 bases, J shed 3 bases, and the junction held 4 bases outside the gene matches.

On this clone itself: Other DNA sequences in the sample encode the same CDR3. The chain links TRBV21-1 to TRBJ2-7; the table's D call of TRBD1 was not tested on the DNA. TRBV21-1 is a known pseudogene. CDR3 size: 14 residues. In DNA form, the CDR3 reads TGTGCCAGCAGCAAGAGACAGGGTGCCTACGAGCAGTACTTC. This sequence encodes CASSKRQGAYEQYF.

This clone was recorded once. This chain uses TRBV29-1 with TRBJ2-1; D is possibly TRBD1 or TRBD2 (5 bases each). Germline V gene lookup returns CDR1 SQVTM and CDR2 ANQGSEA. V lost 7 bases and J lost 3, with 19 bases in between. This CDR3 has 15 residues. The CDR3 loop reads CSATVEGRFYNEQFF. CDR3 nucleotides: TGCAGCGCTACCGTAGAGGGACGGTTCTACAATGAGCAGTTCTTC.